These T cell receptor beta chains were read from a single sample in a study of a mutant IDH1 vaccine in newly diagnosed glioma. Clones were sequenced by immunoSEQ multiplex PCR, and TCRdb holds only the in-frame ones, with some missing. In the table there are tens of thousands of clones, roughly 82% of which are singletons. Their recognized antigens are unknown. The specimen comprised PBMCs, sampled from a glioma patient whose treatment included an IDH1 peptide vaccine. The receptors derive from a young woman with glioma. Some clones in this sample may be carry-over from other donors' samples. CDR3s include the opening cysteine and the closing phenylalanine or tryptophan. A D gene is named only where the DNA matches it firmly. Clone size is given for some rows only: seen once, a few or many times, or a class if the clone is expanded.

V gene	D gene	J gene	clone size	CDR3 DNA	CDR3 protein
TRBV5-1	TRBD1	TRBJ1-1	.	TGCGCCAGCAGCCCCCGACAGGGGCCGCGGAACACTGAAGCTTTCTTT	CASSPRQGPRNTEAFF
TRBV7-8	TRBD2	TRBJ2-7	.	TGTGCCAGCAGCTTGGCGGGGCTAGCGGATATCCCCTCCTTC	CASSLAGLADIPSF
TRBV7-9	TRBD2	TRBJ2-3	.	TGTGCCAGCAGCTTTAGGACTAGCGGGAGTCCTCGCACAGATACGCAGTATTTT	CASSFRTSGSPRTDTQYF
TRBV5-1	TRBD1	TRBJ1-4	.	TGCGCCAGCAGCAGCTGGACAGGGGGCTTTACAACTAATGAAAAACTGTTTTTT	CASSSWTGGFTTNEKLFF
TRBV5-1	.	TRBJ1-4	few	TGCGCCAGCAGGCAGATCGGGACACTTAATGAAAAACTGTTTTTT	CASRQIGTLNEKLFF
TRBV5-1	.	TRBJ1-2	.	TGCGCCAGCAGCTTGGGACAGGCAGGCTACACCTTC	CASSLGQAGYTF
TRBV23-1	.	TRBJ2-4	.	TGCGCCAGCAGTCAAGGATTTTTAGCCAAAAACATTCAGTACTTC	CASSQGFLAKNIQYF
TRBV5-6	TRBD1	TRBJ1-6	.	TGTGCCAGCAGCGTTCTGGACAGGGGCAATTCACCCCTCCACTTT	CASSVLDRGNSPLHF
TRBV19	TRBD1	TRBJ2-1	.	TGTGCCAGTAGTCCGGACAGGAGCTCCTACAATGAGCAGTTCTTC	CASSPDRSSYNEQFF
TRBV27	.	TRBJ1-2	.	TGTGCCAGCAGTTCTCCCGGGACAAACCCTTTCTATGGCTACACCTTC	CASSSPGTNPFYGYTF
TRBV30	.	TRBJ2-7	.	TGTGCCTGGAGTAGGGAACGGTCTCTCGAGCAGTACTTC	CAWSRERSLEQYF
TRBV19	.	TRBJ1-1	once	TGTGCCAGTAGTATCCAGGGTGAAAACACTGAAGCTTTCTTT	CASSIQGENTEAFF
TRBV7-9	TRBD1	TRBJ2-5	once	TGTGCCAGCAGCCCAAGGGACAGAAAAGAGACCCAGTACTTC	CASSPRDRKETQYF
TRBV7-2	TRBD1	TRBJ1-2	few	TGTGCCAGCAGCTTAGCGGGGGACAGGGAACCCTACACCTTC	CASSLAGDREPYTF
TRBV5-4	.	TRBJ2-7	.	TGTGCCAGCAGCCCCGCCTTTAGGGGTGACGAGCAGTACTTC	CASSPAFRGDEQYF
TRBV6-5	.	TRBJ1-1	.	TGTGCCAGCAGTTATGTTCAAATCCGGAACACTGAAGCTTTCTTT	CASSYVQIRNTEAFF
TRBV30	.	TRBJ1-2	.	TGTGCCTGGAGTGTACAGACAGTGAGTAATGGCTACACCTTC	CAWSVQTVSNGYTF
TRBV4-2	.	TRBJ1-1	.	TGTGCCAGCAGCCAAGGCTTGCCCTCGACGGGGACTGAAGCTTTCTTT	CASSQGLPSTGTEAFF
TRBV27	.	TRBJ1-3	once	TGTGCCAGCAGTTTTGGGGACGCTGGAAACACCATATATTTT	CASSFGDAGNTIYF
TRBV7-6	.	TRBJ2-3	.	TGTGCCAGCAGCTTAGGCGGTACGCAGTATTTT	CASSLGGTQYF
TRBV7-3	.	TRBJ2-3	.	TGTGCCAGCAGCCTCCCACAGGGAAGCACAGATACGCAGTATTTT	CASSLPQGSTDTQYF
TRBV2	TRBD2	TRBJ2-7	.	TGTGCCAGCAGTGAAGCAAGTAGCGGGAGAGAGGAGAGCGAGCAGTACTTC	CASSEASSGREESEQYF
TRBV10-3	.	TRBJ1-1	.	TGTGGCATCAGTGAGTCCCAGGGGATAGCTTTCTTT	CGISESQGIAFF
TRBV9	.	TRBJ2-3	.	TGTGCCAGCAGCGTAGATGTCAGCACAGATACGCAGTATTTT	CASSVDVSTDTQYF
TRBV5-1	.	TRBJ1-2	.	TGCGCCAGCAGCTCTTTGTCGACGGCGAACTATGGCTACACCTTC	CASSSLSTANYGYTF
TRBV6-1	.	TRBJ1-4	.	TGTGCCAGCCAACAGGGTATTGGAAAACTGTTTTTT	CASQQGIGKLFF
TRBV11-2	TRBD1	TRBJ1-5	once	TGTGCCAGCAGCTTAGGAGACAGGGGGCATCAGCCCCAGCATTTT	CASSLGDRGHQPQHF
TRBV29-1	.	TRBJ2-7	.	TGCAGCGCTACCTCGGGACAAGGCTTCGAGCAGTACTTC	CSATSGQGFEQYF
TRBV5-1	.	TRBJ2-5	.	TGCGCCAGCAGCTTGGCACCGGGGGTGGGGGAGACCCAGTACTTC	CASSLAPGVGETQYF
TRBV29-1	.	TRBJ1-2	few	TGCAGCGTTGCCAGAGCTAACTATGGCTACACCTTC	CSVARANYGYTF
TRBV9	.	TRBJ2-3	.	TGTGCCAGCAGCGTAGTTACTTCGGCGGGTGGCACAGATACGCAGTATTTT	CASSVVTSAGGTDTQYF
TRBV7-8	.	TRBJ1-2	once	TGTGCCAGCAGCAAGGCTAACTATGGCTACACCTTC	CASSKANYGYTF
TRBV5-1	.	TRBJ2-7	.	TGCCCCAGACCGGGACTCTACGAGCAGTACTTC	CPRPGLYEQYF
TRBV7-2	.	TRBJ1-2	.	TGTGCCAGCAGCTCCGTTCCCTATGGCTACACCTTC	CASSSVPYGYTF
TRBV5-6	.	TRBJ2-4	.	TGTGCCAGCGAACAGGCGAGTCAGAACATTCAGTACTTC	CASEQASQNIQYF
TRBV21-1	.	TRBJ1-5	.	TGTGCCAGCAGCAAAGTTCCACGGGGCAATCAGCCCCAGCATTTT	CASSKVPRGNQPQHF
TRBV9	.	TRBJ1-1	.	TGTGCCAGCAATGTCGGCCCGAGGGACACTGAAGCTTTCTTT	CASNVGPRDTEAFF